This T cell receptor beta chain stems from a study of T cell responses to AZD1222 COVID-19 vaccine. Using immunoSEQ multiplex PCR, the repertoire was profiled, and TCRdb retains in-frame clones only, with some absent. The sample gives 150,000 to 200,000 clones, 90% to 95% of which show up once; more than 0.8% is in the top ten. This clonotype was sampled from an adult in good health. Sample: peripheral blood, taken on day 0 of AZD1222 vaccination.

The CDR3 is CAISESHRGQGNSPLHF. The CDR3 coding sequence is TGTGCCATCAGTGAGTCCCACCGGGGACAGGGCAATTCACCCCTCCACTTT. This chain joins TRBV10-3 and TRBJ1-6; TRBD1 aligns across 9 bases. This CDR3 contains 17 residues. Germline CDR1 is ENHRY and CDR2 is SYGVKD. Unmatched junction bases numbered 7, after V lost 0 bases and J lost 7 bases.